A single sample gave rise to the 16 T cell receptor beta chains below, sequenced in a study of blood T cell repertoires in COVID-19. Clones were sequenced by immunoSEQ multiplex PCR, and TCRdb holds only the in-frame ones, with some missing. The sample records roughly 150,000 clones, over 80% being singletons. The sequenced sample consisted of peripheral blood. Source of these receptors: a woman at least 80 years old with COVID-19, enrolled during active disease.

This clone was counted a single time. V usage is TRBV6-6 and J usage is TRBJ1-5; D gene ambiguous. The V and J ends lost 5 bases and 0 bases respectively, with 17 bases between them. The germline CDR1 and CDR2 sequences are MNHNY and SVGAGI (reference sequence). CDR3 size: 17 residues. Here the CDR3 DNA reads TGTGCCAGCAGTCTGCAATCGGGAGGATATAGCAATCAGCCCCAGCATTTT. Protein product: CASSLQSGGYSNQPQHF.

CDR3: CASSTQGNQPQHF. The CDR3 bases are TGTGCCAGCAGCACACAGGGGAATCAGCCCCAGCATTTT. The genes are TRBV7-9 and TRBJ1-5, with 7 bases identical to TRBD1. Germline V lookup: CDR1 SEHNR, CDR2 FQNEAQ (reference sequence). The CDR3 runs to 13 residues. V dropped 5 bases and J dropped 4; count of bases not matched to a gene: 2.

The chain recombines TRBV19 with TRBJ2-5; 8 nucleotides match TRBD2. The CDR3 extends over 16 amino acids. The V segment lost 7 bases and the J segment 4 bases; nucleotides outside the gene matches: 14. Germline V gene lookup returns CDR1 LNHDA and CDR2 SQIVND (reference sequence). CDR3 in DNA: TGTGCCAGTAAGGCCACTGTCGGGGGGGCGATAGAGACCCAGTACTTC. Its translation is CASKATVGGAIETQYF. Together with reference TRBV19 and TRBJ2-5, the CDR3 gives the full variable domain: DGGITQSPKYLFRKEGQNVTLSCEQNLNHDAMYWYRQDPGQGLRLIYYSQIVNDFQKGDIAEGYSVSREKKESFPLTVTSAQKNPTAFYLCASKATVGGAIETQYFGPGTRLLVL.

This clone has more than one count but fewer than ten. As DNA, the CDR3 is TGTGCCAGCAGCTCCCCCCCTAGCGGGGTCTACAATGAGCAGTTCTTC. This encodes CASSSPPSGVYNEQFF. The V gene is TRBV7-3, the J gene TRBJ2-1, with 9 bases matching TRBD2. The germline V gene has CDR1 SGHTA and CDR2 FQGTGA. The CDR3 runs 16 residues. Losses at the gene ends were 4 bases for V and 3 bases for J; bases not matched to a gene: 7.

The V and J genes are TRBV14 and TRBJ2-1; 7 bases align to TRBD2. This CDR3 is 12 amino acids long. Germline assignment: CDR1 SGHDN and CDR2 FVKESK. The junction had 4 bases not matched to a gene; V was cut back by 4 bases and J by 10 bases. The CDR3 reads CASSREGYEQFF. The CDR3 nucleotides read TGTGCCAGCAGCCGGGAGGGGTACGAGCAGTTCTTC.

In DNA form, the CDR3 reads TGTGCCAGTAGTGGGACTCTTCTGGGGGAGCAGTATTTT. Translated, it gives CASSGTLLGEQYF. The chain links TRBV19 to TRBJ2-3; maybe TRBD2 (6 bases). Trimming stripped 5 bases from V and 11 bases from J, with 17 bases between. The CDR3 contains 13 residues. CDR1 and CDR2 from the germline V gene are LNHDA and SQIVND (reference sequence).

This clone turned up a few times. The CDR3 here is CASSPKGSAGNTIYF. CDR3 DNA: TGTGCCAGCTCACCTAAGGGGTCCGCTGGAAACACCATATATTTT. The chain carries TRBV18 and TRBJ1-3, with D tentatively TRBD1 (5 bases). Germline V gene lookup returns CDR1 KGHSH and CDR2 LQKENI. The CDR3 has 15 amino acids. V gave up 3 bases and J gave up 2 bases, with 11 bases separating them.

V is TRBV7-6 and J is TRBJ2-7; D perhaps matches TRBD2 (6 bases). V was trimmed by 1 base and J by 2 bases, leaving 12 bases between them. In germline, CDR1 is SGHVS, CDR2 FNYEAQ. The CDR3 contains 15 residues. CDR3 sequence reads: CASSLVSGGTYEQYF. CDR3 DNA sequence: TGTGCCAGCAGCTTAGTGTCCGGGGGAACCTACGAGCAGTACTTC.

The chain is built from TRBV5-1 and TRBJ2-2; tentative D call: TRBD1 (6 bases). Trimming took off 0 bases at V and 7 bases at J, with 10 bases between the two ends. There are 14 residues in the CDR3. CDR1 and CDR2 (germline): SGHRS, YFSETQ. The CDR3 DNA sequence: TGCGCCAGCAGCTTGGGGGCACAGGGCGGGGAGCTGTTTTTT. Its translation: CASSLGAQGGELFF.

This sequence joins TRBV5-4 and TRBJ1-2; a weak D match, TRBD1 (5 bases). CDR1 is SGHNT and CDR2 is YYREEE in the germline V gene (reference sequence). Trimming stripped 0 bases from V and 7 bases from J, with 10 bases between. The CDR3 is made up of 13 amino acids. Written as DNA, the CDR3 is TGTGCCAGCAGCTTGGCGCAGGGTGGTGGCTACACCTTC. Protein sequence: CASSLAQGGGYTF.

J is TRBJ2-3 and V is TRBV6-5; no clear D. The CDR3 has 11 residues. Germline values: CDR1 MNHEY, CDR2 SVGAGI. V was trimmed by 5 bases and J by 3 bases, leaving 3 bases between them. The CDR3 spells CASSQTDTQYF. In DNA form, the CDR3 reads TGTGCCAGCAGTCAGACAGATACGCAGTATTTT.

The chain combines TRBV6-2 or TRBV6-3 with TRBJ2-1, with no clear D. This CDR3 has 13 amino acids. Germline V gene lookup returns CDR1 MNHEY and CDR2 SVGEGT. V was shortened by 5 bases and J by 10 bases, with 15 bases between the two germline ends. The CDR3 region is CASSNPAPGEQFF. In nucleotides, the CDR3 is TGTGCCAGCAGTAACCCGGCCCCCGGGGAGCAGTTCTTC.

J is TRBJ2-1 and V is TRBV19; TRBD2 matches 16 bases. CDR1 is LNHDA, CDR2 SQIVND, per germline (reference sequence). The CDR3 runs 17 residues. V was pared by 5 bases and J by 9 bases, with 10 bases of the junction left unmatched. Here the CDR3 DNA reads TGTGCCAGTAGTCCGGGACTAGCGGGGGGGAGGTTTCGTGAGCAGTTCTTC. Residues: CASSPGLAGGRFREQFF.

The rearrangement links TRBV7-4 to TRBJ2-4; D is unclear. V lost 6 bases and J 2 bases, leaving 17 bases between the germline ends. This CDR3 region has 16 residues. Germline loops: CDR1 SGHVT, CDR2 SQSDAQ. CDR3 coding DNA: TGTGCCAGCAGTCCCCCGGTGCTTCATTCCAAAAACATTCAGTACTTC. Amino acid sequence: CASSPPVLHSKNIQYF.

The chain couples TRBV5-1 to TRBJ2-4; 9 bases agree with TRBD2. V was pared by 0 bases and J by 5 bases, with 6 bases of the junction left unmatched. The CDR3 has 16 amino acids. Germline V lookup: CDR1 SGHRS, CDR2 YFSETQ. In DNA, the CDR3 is TGCGCCAGCAGCTTGGATGGGACTAGCCCCCAAAACATTCAGTACTTC. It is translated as CASSLDGTSPQNIQYF.

This CDR3 reads CASSLVSAGHSEQFF. CDR3 in DNA: TGTGCCAGCAGCTTGGTCTCTGCGGGCCATAGTGAGCAGTTCTTC. The rearrangement joins TRBV5-4 to TRBJ2-1; TRBD2 might be the D (5 bases). Germline V gives CDR1 SGHNT, CDR2 YYREEE (reference sequence). Trimming cost V 0 bases and J 9 bases, with 16 bases left between them. The CDR3 loop spans 15 amino acids.